A selection of T cell receptor beta chains follows, all from one sample in a study of shared clonotypes between healthy human individuals. Sequenced by immunoSEQ multiplex PCR; TCRdb stores in-frame clones only, minus some. The sample carries more than 850,000 clones, around 78% recorded once. Sequences were obtained from memory CD4+ T cells from PBMCs. These receptors all come from a man aged 18 to 29 in good health. Some clones in this sample may be carry-over from other donors' samples. Each CDR3 is given with its conserved first and last residue.

v_gene: TRBV7-8; CDR3aa: CASSLLQGMTDTQYF
v_gene: TRBV10-1; CDR3aa: CASSATLAESTDTQYF
v_gene: TRBV28; CDR3aa: CASRIDRGAQHF
v_gene: TRBV5-1; CDR3aa: CASSFHSGGVQETQYF
v_gene: TRBV11-2; CDR3aa: CASSWGDRTQYF
v_gene: TRBV11-3; CDR3aa: CASSPGGLAGDTGELFF
v_gene: TRBV10-3; CDR3aa: CAIRETYEQYF
v_gene: TRBV7-2; CDR3aa: CASSLRRAESEAFF
v_gene: TRBV9; CDR3aa: CASSLSQRSNTGELFF
v_gene: TRBV5-1; CDR3aa: CASSLRANSYEQYF
v_gene: TRBV29-1; CDR3aa: CSVESGQGTDTQYF